A single sample is the source of the 30 T cell receptor beta chains below, sequenced in a study of CD8 T cells in Susac syndrome (dated by TCRdb to the late 2010s). Receptor libraries were prepared by the immunoSEQ multiplex PCR assay. RNA was extracted with the RNeasy kit and roughly 0.45 to 1 ug was reverse transcribed using random hexamers. TCRdb reworked the public reads: Q25 trimming with fastp, MiXCR clone assembly, productive beta chains retained. Rows are combined by CDR3 protein, so each entry shows the most common genes and DNA. A total of around 130,000 distinct CDR3 sequences appear in this sample, 94% of them only once. The leading ten clones occupy roughly 0.098% of the sample. The sequenced material came from CD4+ T cells from PBMCs. The source is a human donor in good health.

The chain recombines TRBV6-2 or TRBV6-3 with TRBJ1-1; tentatively, D is TRBD1 (6 bases). V lost 6 bases, J lost 3 bases, and 23 bases lay in between. The length of the CDR3 is 17 residues. CDR1 MNHEY and CDR2 SVGEGT come from the germline V gene. The CDR3 is CASSRTVLGIPDTEAFF. The CDR3 region has the DNA TGTGCCAGCAGCCGGACAGTCCTAGGTATACCCGACACTGAAGCTTTCTTT.

This clonotype occurred once. The chain uses TRBV4-3 and TRBJ1-2, with D possibly matching TRBD1 (5 bases). Trimming shortened V by 0 bases and J by 11 bases, and 16 bases separated the two germline ends. CDR1 is LGHNA and CDR2 is YSLEER in the germline V gene. The CDR3 totals 14 residues. This CDR3 is CASSQDLGPGGYTF. The CDR3 DNA is TGCGCCAGCAGCCAAGATCTAGGACCCGGGGGTTACACCTTC.

The rearrangement joins TRBV6-1 to TRBJ1-4; D uncertain. The germline CDR1 and CDR2 sequences are MNHNS and SASEGT. The CDR3 loop spans 15 amino acids. V was pared by 2 bases and J by 0 bases, with 7 bases between. CDR3 loop: CASSETLATNEKLFF. CDR3 coding DNA: TGTGCCAGCAGTGAAACACTTGCAACTAATGAAAAACTGTTTTTT.

The J gene is TRBJ2-1, the V gene TRBV29-1; 7 bases agree with TRBD1. Trimming at V came to 2 bases and at J to 0 bases, leaving 4 bases not matched to a gene. This CDR3 has 15 amino acids. CDR1 is SQVTM, CDR2 ANQGSEA, per germline. The CDR3 DNA reads as TGCAGCGTTGAACCCCGGGACAGCTCCTACAATGAGCAGTTCTTC. Protein product: CSVEPRDSSYNEQFF.

The chain recombines TRBV5-1 with TRBJ2-1; no clear D. V was cut by 2 bases and J by 8 bases, with 14 bases left in between. CDR3 length: 14 amino acids. Germline values: CDR1 SGHRS, CDR2 YFSETQ. The CDR3 reads CASSFTKPDHEQFF. The CDR3, as DNA: TGCGCCAGCAGCTTTACAAAACCGGACCATGAGCAGTTCTTC.

The genes are TRBV20-1 and TRBJ2-1; no reliable D call. Germline loops: CDR1 DFQATT, CDR2 SNEGSKA (reference sequence). CDR3 length equals 12 residues. Trimming left V 6 bases short and J 6 bases short, with 12 bases between. CDR3 sequence reads: CSAGPWSNEQFF. In DNA, the CDR3 is TGCAGTGCCGGGCCGTGGAGCAATGAGCAGTTCTTC.

The genes are TRBV2 and TRBJ2-7, with 10 bases identical to TRBD2. CDR1 is SNHLY and CDR2 is FYNNEI in the germline V gene. The CDR3 extends over 13 amino acids. The junction had 3 bases not matched to a gene; V was cut back by 4 bases and J by 6 bases. CDR3 protein: CASSVVAGGEQYF. The CDR3 region has the DNA TGTGCCAGCAGTGTAGTAGCGGGAGGCGAGCAGTACTTC.

V and J are TRBV7-9 and TRBJ2-5; D gene unclear. Germline-derived CDR1 and CDR2 are SEHNR and FQNEAQ (reference sequence). V lost 1 base to trimming and J lost 3 bases, with 6 bases between them. This CDR3 is built from 13 residues. The CDR3 DNA reads TGTGCCAGCAGCTTAGTCTTAAAAGAGACCCAGTACTTC. Protein product: CASSLVLKETQYF.

The chain uses TRBV7-9 and TRBJ2-1; D is unresolved. Germline assignment: CDR1 SEHNR and CDR2 FQNEAQ (reference sequence). V lost 1 base, J lost 4 bases, and 11 bases lay in between. This CDR3 has 15 amino acids. CDR3 nucleotide sequence: TGTGCCAGCAGCTTAGTCCAGGCCCCATACAATGAGCAGTTCTTC. Amino acid sequence: CASSLVQAPYNEQFF.

The chain uses TRBV2 and TRBJ1-5; D remains unclear. V lost 5 bases and J 6 bases, leaving 11 bases between the germline ends. CDR1 is SNHLY and CDR2 is FYNNEI in the germline V gene. The CDR3 is 13 amino acids. The CDR3 here is CASSTREGQPQHF. The CDR3 nucleotides are TGTGCCAGCAGTACCCGCGAGGGTCAGCCCCAGCATTTT.

This sequence joins TRBV10-3 and TRBJ2-1; TRBD2 matches 14 bases. The CDR3 extends over 15 amino acids. J gave up 7 bases and V 4 bases, and 3 bases lay outside the gene matches. Germline values: CDR1 ENHRY, CDR2 SYGVKD. The CDR3 DNA reads TGTGCCATCAGTGGACTAGCGGGAGGGGGGAATGAGCAGTTCTTC. Its translation: CAISGLAGGGNEQFF.

This chain uses TRBV27 with TRBJ2-1; 11 bases match TRBD2. This CDR3 has 16 amino acids. Per the germline V gene, CDR1 is MNHEY and CDR2 is SMNVEV (reference sequence). V dropped 3 bases and J dropped 6; count of bases not matched to a gene: 7. CDR3 loop: CASSFTTSGNANEQFF. The CDR3 DNA sequence: TGTGCCAGCAGTTTTACGACTAGCGGGAACGCCAATGAGCAGTTCTTC.

The chain recombines TRBV2 with TRBJ1-5, with a weak D call TRBD1 (5 bases). The germline CDR1 and CDR2 sequences are SNHLY and FYNNEI. CDR3 length: 13 amino acids. Trimming took 2 bases from V and 7 from J, leaving 9 bases between them. The CDR3 reads CASSEQGVQPQHF. CDR3 DNA sequence: TGTGCCAGCAGTGAACAGGGTGTACAGCCCCAGCATTTT. The entire variable domain, with the rest obtained from reference TRBV2 and TRBJ1-5, is as follows: EPEVTQTPSHQVTQMGQEVILRCVPISNHLYFYWYRQILGQKVEFLVSFYNNEISEKSEIFDDQFSVERPDGSNFTLKIRSTKLEDSAMYFCASSEQGVQPQHFGDGTRLSIL.

This chain links TRBV5-7 with TRBJ2-4; possible D gene TRBD1, 5 bases. TRBV5-7 is flagged as an ORF with uncertain function. This CDR3 comprises 17 residues. With 3 bases removed from V and 0 bases from J, the gap between germline ends came to 16 bases. The CDR3 region is CASSWRRRTGAKNIQYF. The CDR3 nucleotides are TGTGCCAGCAGCTGGCGGAGACGTACAGGAGCCAAAAACATTCAGTACTTC.

The rearrangement uses TRBV9 and TRBJ2-1; 13 bases are a match to TRBD2. The CDR3 is 15 amino acids. Trimming removed 3 bases from V and 9 bases from J; junction bases left unmatched: 6. Germline V gene lookup returns CDR1 SGDLS and CDR2 YYNGEE. The CDR3: CASSGTSGSPSEQFF. The CDR3 DNA follows: TGTGCCAGCAGCGGGACTAGCGGGAGCCCCAGTGAGCAGTTCTTC. Combining the CDR3 with reference TRBV9 and TRBJ2-1 gives the whole variable domain DSGVTQTPKHLITATGQRVTLRCSPRSGDLSVYWYQQSLDQGLQFLIQYYNGEERAKGNILERFSAQQFPDLHSELNLSSLELGDSALYFCASSGTSGSPSEQFFGPGTRLTVL.

The rearrangement links TRBV28 to TRBJ1-2; 9 nucleotides line up with TRBD1. CDR1 is MDHEN and CDR2 is SYDVKM in the germline V gene. V was pared by 5 bases and J by 7 bases, with 8 bases of the junction left unmatched. The CDR3 length is 14 residues. CDR3 in amino acids: CASSPWDRVVGYTF. As DNA, the CDR3 is TGTGCCAGCAGTCCCTGGGACAGGGTAGTTGGCTACACCTTC.

The genes are TRBV7-3 and TRBJ2-3; D remains unclear. Trimming removed 5 bases at V and 2 bases at J, with 14 bases between. Germline CDR1 and CDR2: SGHTA and FQGTGA. The CDR3 contains 15 residues. CDR3 sequence reads: CASSPQPGNTDTQYF. The CDR3, as DNA: TGTGCCAGCAGCCCCCAACCTGGAAACACAGATACGCAGTATTTT.

The V gene is TRBV25-1, the J gene TRBJ2-3, with unresolved D. V was pared by 5 bases and J by 4 bases, with 7 bases between. The germline V gene encodes CDR1 MGHDK and CDR2 SYGVNS. The CDR3 contains 12 residues. Written as DNA, the CDR3 is TGTGCCAGCAGTTCTTTTCCAGATACGCAGTATTTT. Its translation is CASSSFPDTQYF.

The chain uses TRBV29-1 and TRBJ2-3, with a tentative D call TRBD1 (6 bases). There are 14 residues in the CDR3. V was clipped by 6 bases and J by 6 bases, with 19 bases between them. In germline, CDR1 is SQVTM, CDR2 ANQGSEA. DNA of the CDR3: TGCAGCGTGTCTCGACAGGACCCCTGGGATACGCAGTATTTT. It specifies CSVSRQDPWDTQYF.

This chain uses TRBV7-2 with TRBJ2-1; D is uncertain. Trimming removed 3 bases at V and 12 bases at J, with 9 bases between. Germline V gene lookup returns CDR1 SGHTA and CDR2 FQGNSA. The CDR3 is made up of 11 amino acids. The CDR3 region is CASSFVRTQFF. CDR3 bases: TGTGCCAGCAGCTTCGTAAGGACGCAGTTCTTC.

This clonotype was seen a handful of times. The chain is built from TRBV10-3 and TRBJ1-3; D not certain. Trimming removed 2 bases from V and 4 bases from J, with 3 bases in between. CDR3 size: 12 residues. Germline V gives CDR1 ENHRY, CDR2 SYGVKD. CDR3 in amino acids: CAISEAGNTIYF. CDR3 nucleotides: TGTGCCATCAGTGAGGCCGGAAACACCATATATTTT.

This chain uses TRBV20-1 with TRBJ2-1; D is uncertain. The length of the CDR3 is 14 residues. V gave up 1 base and J gave up 0 bases, with 7 bases separating them. Germline CDR1 is DFQATT and CDR2 is SNEGSKA (reference sequence). CDR3 residues: CSARGDSSYNEQFF. In DNA, the CDR3 is TGCAGTGCTAGAGGCGATAGCTCCTACAATGAGCAGTTCTTC.

This rearrangement joins TRBV5-6 to TRBJ2-7, with 10 bases identical to TRBD2. The trim removed 4 bases at V and 4 bases at J, leaving 5 bases unmatched. CDR1 and CDR2 from the germline V gene are SGHDT and YYEEEE. This CDR3 is 14 amino acids long. Here the CDR3 DNA reads TGTGCCAGCAGCCGCGGGACTAGCGTTTACGAGCAGTACTTC. Amino acid sequence: CASSRGTSVYEQYF.

The chain carries TRBV25-1 and TRBJ1-2, with D tentatively TRBD1 (5 bases). The CDR3 covers 12 residues. Germline V gene sequence: CDR1 MGHDK, CDR2 SYGVNS. V shed 6 bases and J shed 8 bases, with 13 bases lying between them. CDR3: CASRVGGYGYTF. In DNA form, the CDR3 reads TGTGCCAGCAGGGTGGGGGGGTACGGCTACACCTTC.

The genes are TRBV20-1 and TRBJ2-2; D is undetermined. V lost 6 bases and J 6 bases, leaving 11 bases between the germline ends. Germline-derived CDR1 and CDR2 are DFQATT and SNEGSKA (reference sequence). This CDR3 spans 12 amino acids. The CDR3 here is CSAEPLAGELFF. CDR3 DNA sequence: TGCAGTGCAGAACCGCTTGCCGGGGAGCTGTTTTTT.

V and J are TRBV3-1 and TRBJ2-1; possibly TRBD2 for D (5 bases). Trimming cost V 0 bases and J 9 bases, with 9 bases left between them. Germline V gene sequence: CDR1 LGHDT, CDR2 YNNKEL (reference sequence). This CDR3 region has 13 residues. Here the CDR3 DNA reads TGTGCCAGCAGCCAAGAAGGCGCGGGTGAGCAGTTCTTC. This sequence encodes CASSQEGAGEQFF.

The chain employs TRBV2 and TRBJ1-1; the match to TRBD1 covers 8 bases. V gave up 6 bases and J gave up 2 bases; unmatched junction bases: 5. This CDR3 has 14 residues. The germline V gene has CDR1 SNHLY and CDR2 FYNNEI. The CDR3 sequence is CASRETGDNTEAFF. In nucleotides, the CDR3 is TGTGCCAGCAGAGAGACAGGGGACAACACTGAAGCTTTCTTT.

The chain recombines TRBV27 with TRBJ2-7, with 11 bases fitting TRBD2. With 5 bases clipped from V and 7 bases from J, the junction kept 7 bases outside the gene matches. The CDR3 covers 14 residues. The germline V gene encodes CDR1 MNHEY and CDR2 SMNVEV (reference sequence). CDR3: CASSAGLAGREQYF. The DNA for the CDR3 is TGTGCCAGCAGTGCCGGACTAGCGGGCCGGGAGCAGTACTTC.

The CDR3 DNA reads as TGTGCCAGCAGCCCGCAGGGACAGGGGATTCGTGGGGAGCTGTTTTTT. It yields the protein CASSPQGQGIRGELFF. The V call is TRBV7-2, the J call TRBJ2-2; 10 nucleotides align to TRBD1. This CDR3 contains 16 residues. The germline CDR1 and CDR2 sequences are SGHTA and FQGNSA. J lost 8 bases, V lost 5 bases, and 11 bases had no gene match.

The chain uses TRBV5-1 and TRBJ2-1; 10 bases map to TRBD1. The CDR3 contains 16 residues. Germline V lookup: CDR1 SGHRS, CDR2 YFSETQ. Trimming removed 1 base from V and 5 bases from J; junction bases left unmatched: 6. This CDR3 is CASSLLGDRGDNEQFF. The CDR3 coding sequence is TGCGCCAGCAGCTTGCTAGGGGACAGGGGAGACAATGAGCAGTTCTTC.